These T cell receptor beta chains were read from a single sample in a study of T cells in Graves' hyperthyroidism and ophthalmopathy. TCRdb re-called the multiplex PCR reads with MiXCR, one entry per CDR3 protein. The sample holds under 250,000 distinct CDR3 sequences; about 24% are singletons and the top ten take around 40%. Sequences were obtained from blood. These receptors all come from a woman aged 40-49 years with Graves' ophthalmopathy. Each CDR3 is given with its conserved first and last residue. A D gene is named only where the DNA matches it firmly. Size is stated for part of the rows, as once, few or many counts, or as a class when the clone is expanded.

>TRBV5-1|TRBJ1-1|few|.
TGCGCCAGCAGCTTGAGAGGGGCGGACACTGAAGCTTTCTTT
CASSLRGADTEAFF
>TRBV9|TRBJ2-2|many|.
TGTGCCAGCAGCGTAGGGGGGCTAAACACCGGGGAGCTGTTTTTT
CASSVGGLNTGELFF
>TRBV28|TRBJ2-7|many|.
TGTGCCAGCACCCCGTTGGAAGAATCCTACGAGCAGTACTTC
CASTPLEESYEQYF
>TRBV28|TRBJ2-7|many|.
TGTGCCAGCAGGGCCAGGGGGGGCTCCTACGAGCAGTACTTC
CASRARGGSYEQYF
>TRBV2|TRBJ2-6|many|.
TGTGCCAGCAGTGAGGCCCCCATAGGAGGGGATGGGGCCAACGTCCTGACTTTC
CASSEAPIGGDGANVLTF
>TRBV12-3/TRBV12-4|TRBJ2-7|few|TRBD1
TGTGCCAGCAGGAATTCACAGGGGGGCTACAGCTACGAGCAGTACTTC
CASRNSQGGYSYEQYF
>TRBV30|TRBJ1-1|many|.
TGTGCCTGTTCTCGCGGAGGGTGGGCTGAAGCTTTCTTT
CACSRGGWAEAFF
>TRBV29-1|TRBJ2-7|many|.
TGCAGCGTTTTATCCTCAGGGAACTACGAGCAGTACTTC
CSVLSSGNYEQYF
>TRBV6-5|TRBJ2-2|many|TRBD2
TGTGCCAGCAGACTAGCGGGAGGGTCGGACACCGGGGAGCTGTTTTTT
CASRLAGGSDTGELFF
>TRBV28|TRBJ2-7|many|TRBD1
TGTGCCAGCAGCACAGGGGGAGAAGGGTACGAGCAGTACTTC
CASSTGGEGYEQYF
>TRBV27|TRBJ2-7|many|TRBD1
TGTGCCAGCAGAACCGGACAGGGGTTATTCTACGAGCAGTACTTC
CASRTGQGLFYEQYF
>TRBV6-1|TRBJ2-1|.|TRBD2
TGTGCCAGCAGCCAACTAGCGTTTGAGCAGTTCTTC
CASSQLAFEQFF
>TRBV28|TRBJ2-7|many|.
TGTGCCAGCATTCTAGGTTACGAGCAGTACTTC
CASILGYEQYF
>TRBV4-2|TRBJ2-2|few|TRBD2
TGTGCCAGCAGCCAACTCCCGGGGACTAGCGGGAGGGTCGGGGAGCTGTTTTTT
CASSQLPGTSGRVGELFF
>TRBV2|TRBJ2-2|.|.
TGTGCCAGCAGTCCTACCTTGCGAGCGAACACCGGGGAGCTGTTTTTT
CASSPTLRANTGELFF
>TRBV4-1|TRBJ2-7|many|.
TGCGCCAGCAGCCAAGGGGGGCGGGACGAGCAGTACTTC
CASSQGGRDEQYF
>TRBV6-5|TRBJ1-5|many|.
TGTGCCAGCAGAACTGACATGGCATTGGAGCCCCAGCATTTT
CASRTDMALEPQHF
>TRBV14|TRBJ1-2|many|.
TGTGCCAGCAGCCAAGGCAGGCATGGCTACACCTTC
CASSQGRHGYTF
>TRBV7-2|TRBJ2-7|many|TRBD1
TGTGCCAGCAGCCTCCGACAGGGTTCCTACGAGCAGTACTTC
CASSLRQGSYEQYF
>TRBV5-1|TRBJ2-7|many|.
TGCGCCAGCAGCTCCTGGGACGGAATCTACGAGCAGTACTTC
CASSSWDGIYEQYF
>TRBV24-1|TRBJ2-2|many|TRBD1
TGTGCCACCAGTGACACCCGGACAGGGGTCAGGAACACCGAGGAGCTGTTTTTT
CATSDTRTGVRNTEELFF
>TRBV5-1|TRBJ2-4|many|.
TGCGCCAGCAGCTTGGGACAGACTTTAGCCAAAAACATTCAGTACTTC
CASSLGQTLAKNIQYF
>TRBV28|TRBJ1-1|many|.
TGTGCCAGCATCGCGGACAGCGAAGCTTTCTTT
CASIADSEAFF
>TRBV30|TRBJ2-7|.|.
TGTGCCTGGATCCCACAGGGCTCCTACGAGCAGTACTTC
CAWIPQGSYEQYF
>TRBV20-1|TRBJ2-7|many|TRBD2
TGCAGTGCTCGGACCGGGACTAGCTCCTACGAGCAGTACTTC
CSARTGTSSYEQYF
>TRBV18|TRBJ2-7|many|TRBD1
TGTGCCAGCTCACCACCGACAGGGGGCTCCTACGAGCAGTACTTC
CASSPPTGGSYEQYF
>TRBV29-1|TRBJ1-1|many|TRBD1
TGCAGCGTTGAAGATAGGGACAGCCGACGAGTAGCTTTCTTT
CSVEDRDSRRVAFF
>TRBV18|TRBJ2-2|few|TRBD1
TGTGCCAGCTCACTCCGGACAGGGGGCTTCACCGGGGAGCTGTTTTTT
CASSLRTGGFTGELFF
>TRBV2|TRBJ2-4|few|TRBD2
TGTGCCAGCACGGATAGCGGGAGGGCCCGGACCAAAAACATTCAGTACTTC
CASTDSGRARTKNIQYF
>TRBV6-2/TRBV6-3|TRBJ1-1|.|.
TGTGCCAGCAGCGAGGTCTCTTTGGAGGCTGAAGCTTTCTTT
CASSEVSLEAEAFF
>TRBV5-1|TRBJ1-1|many|TRBD1
TGCGCCAGCAGCTCGACAGGGACCGGCCACACTGAAGCTTTCTTT
CASSSTGTGHTEAFF
>TRBV6-9|TRBJ2-5|many|.
TGTGCCAGCCACGAGGTCCAAGAGACCCAGTACTTC
CASHEVQETQYF
>TRBV28|TRBJ2-7|many|TRBD1
TGTGCCAGCAGTCCCGATCGACAGGGGGCCTACGAGCAGTACTTC
CASSPDRQGAYEQYF
>TRBV4-1|TRBJ1-5|many|.
TGCGCCAGCAGCCCCAGTAGGAATCAGCCCCAGCATTTT
CASSPSRNQPQHF
>TRBV7-2|TRBJ2-7|.|TRBD1
TGTGCCAGCAGCTTATGGACAGGAGGCGAATACGAGCAGTACTTC
CASSLWTGGEYEQYF
>TRBV11-2|TRBJ2-7|many|TRBD2
TGTGCCAGCAGCTTATACGCGGGAGCGGGGGAGCAGTACTTC
CASSLYAGAGEQYF
>TRBV28|TRBJ2-7|many|TRBD1
TGTGCCAGCAGTTTTGTCGTTGGACAGGGGGAGTACGAGCAGTACTTC
CASSFVVGQGEYEQYF
>TRBV19|TRBJ1-2|many|.
TGTGCCAGTAGTGAAGGGATTGGGTCTAACTATGGCTACACCTTC
CASSEGIGSNYGYTF